Below, 32 T cell receptor beta chains from the same sample are listed, as sequenced in a study of identical twins. TCRdb re-called the 5' RACE reads with MiXCR, one entry per CDR3 protein. The profile shows some 600,000 distinct CDR3 sequences, about 7.6% of them singletons. A further study also used this sample, focusing on yellow fever vaccine responses in identical twins.

Source material: PBMCs. These receptors were obtained from a woman aged 18-35 years in good health.

This clonotype was observed a handful of times. This chain joins TRBV5-1 and TRBJ2-7; D may match TRBD1 or TRBD2 (6 bases each). V lost 4 bases, J lost 3 bases, and 20 bases lay in between. CDR1 and CDR2 (germline): SGHRS, YFSETQ. The CDR3 is made up of 16 amino acids. CDR3 in amino acids: CASSPDRGGRYYEQYF. CDR3 nucleotide sequence: TGCGCCAGCAGCCCCGACAGAGGGGGGCGATACTACGAGCAGTACTTC.

The chain links TRBV7-9 to TRBJ2-1; D unresolved. Looked up from germline, CDR1 is SEHNR and CDR2 is FQNEAQ (reference sequence). The germline V and J ends were trimmed by 5 bases and 9 bases, with 11 bases remaining between them. The CDR3 has 12 residues. The CDR3 sequence: CASSPMGSEQFF. The CDR3 DNA follows: TGTGCCAGCAGCCCGATGGGGTCTGAGCAGTTCTTC.

This clonotype was recorded many times. V gene TRBV11-2 combines with J gene TRBJ2-2; 7 nucleotides line up with TRBD2. The CDR3 loop spans 14 amino acids. From germline, CDR1 is SGHAT and CDR2 FQNNGV. J gave up 5 bases and V 0 bases, and 0 bases lay outside the gene matches. The CDR3 here is CASSLEAGTGELFF. The DNA for the CDR3 is TGTGCCAGCAGCTTAGAAGCGGGGACCGGGGAGCTGTTTTTT.

This clonotype was observed at least ten times. The rearrangement uses TRBV20-1 and TRBJ1-5, with D hard to call. The V gene lost 6 bases and the J gene lost 0 bases, with 12 bases spanning the gap. The CDR3 is 14 amino acids. Germline assignment: CDR1 DFQATT and CDR2 SNEGSKA (reference sequence). This CDR3 reads CSARHPSSNQPQHF. The CDR3 DNA is TGCAGTGCCAGACACCCGTCTAGCAATCAGCCCCAGCATTTT.

There are a few counts of this clonotype. This chain uses TRBV7-9 with TRBJ2-3; D could derive from TRBD1 or TRBD2 (6 bases each). This CDR3 has 16 residues. The ends were cut back, 2 bases at V and 2 bases at J, with 14 bases in the middle. CDR1 and CDR2 from the germline V gene are SEHNR and FQNEAQ (reference sequence). The CDR3 is CASSLRGASPTDTQYF. The CDR3, as DNA: TGTGCCAGCAGCTTAAGGGGGGCATCCCCCACAGATACGCAGTATTTT.

This clonotype was picked up a small number of times. The gene calls are TRBV15 and TRBJ1-5, with a weak D call TRBD1 (5 bases). The CDR3 sequence is 15 residues long. V was trimmed by 6 bases and J by 2 bases, leaving 14 bases between them. CDR1 is LNHNV and CDR2 is YYDKDF in the germline V gene (reference sequence). The CDR3 sequence: CATRLGGIGNQPQHF. The CDR3 DNA follows: TGTGCCACCAGACTCGGGGGTATTGGCAATCAGCCCCAGCATTTT.

The V and J genes are TRBV5-1 and TRBJ2-3; D gene unclear. Looked up from germline, CDR1 is SGHRS and CDR2 is YFSETQ. This CDR3 has 13 amino acids. V was shortened by 4 bases and J by 2 bases, with 8 bases between the two germline ends. CDR3: CASSIDFTDTQYF. The CDR3 DNA reads as TGCGCCAGCAGCATTGACTTCACAGATACGCAGTATTTT.

This clonotype was detected ten times or more. V usage is TRBV7-9 and J usage is TRBJ2-4; D is perhaps TRBD1 (6 bases). Trimming pared 3 bases from V and 0 bases from J, leaving 15 bases between. The CDR3 consists of 17 residues. Per germline, CDR1 SEHNR and CDR2 FQNEAQ (reference sequence). The CDR3 region has the DNA TGTGCCAGCAGCTTGCGAGGACAGAATCTAGCCAAAAACATTCAGTACTTC. Translated: CASSLRGQNLAKNIQYF.

The chain recombines TRBV7-3 with TRBJ2-2; 7 nucleotides align to TRBD2. From germline, CDR1 is SGHTA and CDR2 FQGTGA. J gave up 4 bases and V 6 bases, and 11 bases lay outside the gene matches. The CDR3 loop spans 16 amino acids. CDR3 sequence reads: CASSFQSGGSTGELFF. CDR3 nucleotides: TGTGCCAGCAGTTTCCAGTCAGGCGGGAGCACCGGGGAGCTGTTTTTT.

This clonotype occurred a few times. The chain joins TRBV7-8 to TRBJ2-2; 10 nucleotides agree with TRBD1. Germline loops: CDR1 SGHVS, CDR2 FQNEAQ. The V segment lost 7 bases and the J segment 8 bases; nucleotides outside the gene matches: 19. CDR3 length: 18 amino acids. The CDR3 is CASKPTDRTGGKGGELFF. In nucleotides, the CDR3 is TGTGCCAGCAAACCAACTGACCGGACAGGGGGAAAAGGAGGGGAGCTGTTTTTT.

Regarding this clonotype: The junction differs from germline at one of its ends, possibly a read error. The chain is built from TRBV20-1 and TRBJ2-1, with TRBD2 identical over 9 bases. Germline CDR1 is DFQATT and CDR2 is SNEGSKA (reference sequence). The CDR3 is 17 residues long. In nucleotides, the CDR3 is TGCTGTGCTACCTCGACTAGCGGTCTCAGCTCCTACAATGAGCAGTTCTTC. This gives the protein CCATSTSGLSSYNEQFF.

The table lists this clonotype with many counts. This chain uses TRBV12-3 or TRBV12-4 with TRBJ1-1, with unresolved D. The CDR3 has 12 residues. Trimming cost V 5 bases and J 7 bases, with 11 bases left between them. The CDR3 protein is CASSVDGNEAFF. For the CDR3, the DNA is TGTGCCAGCAGTGTCGACGGGAATGAAGCTTTCTTT.

Notes on this clonotype: Relative to the germline gene, one junction end is altered; a read error may explain this. This chain uses TRBV9 with TRBJ2-5, with 11 positions matching TRBD2. Germline V CDR1 and CDR2: SGDLS, YYNGEE. CDR3 length: 16 residues. CDR3 DNA sequence: TGTGCCAACAGCCCCGGACTAGCGGGTTTGCAAGAGACCCAGTACTTC. Its protein product is CANSPGLAGLQETQYF.

This clonotype was found many times. This chain connects TRBV5-1 to TRBJ2-7; D not certain. CDR1 is SGHRS, CDR2 YFSETQ, per germline. V was shortened by 0 bases and J by 6 bases, with 10 bases between the two germline ends. CDR3 size: 13 residues. The CDR3 bases are TGCGCCAGCAGCTTGGCATCACCTACCGAGCAGTACTTC. It codes for CASSLASPTEQYF.

Only a few counts were recorded for this clonotype. This chain links TRBV2 with TRBJ2-7; 9 bases are shared with TRBD2. This CDR3 has 13 amino acids. Germline V gene sequence: CDR1 SNHLY, CDR2 FYNNEI. The CDR3 DNA follows: TGTGGTTCGAGGGCTAGCGGGACCCGCGAGCAGTACTTC. It is translated as CGSRASGTREQYF.

This clonotype came up a few times. This chain links TRBV29-1 with TRBJ1-1, with unresolved D. CDR3 size: 10 residues. Germline CDR1 and CDR2: SQVTM and ANQGSEA. V lost 4 bases and J lost 8, with 8 bases in between. The CDR3 DNA reads TGCAGCGTTGGTAGCATGGAAGCTTTCTTT. Protein: CSVGSMEAFF.

There are many counts of this clonotype. The chain couples TRBV5-1 to TRBJ1-1; TRBD1 agrees at 10 bases. This CDR3 is built from 15 residues. V shed 6 bases, J shed 2 bases, and the junction held 7 bases outside the gene matches. Per the germline V gene, CDR1 is SGHRS and CDR2 is YFSETQ. CDR3 bases: TGCGCCAGCACCCCGGGACAGGGGATCAACACTGAAGCTTTCTTT. Its protein is CASTPGQGINTEAFF.

This clonotype was seen ten or more times. V and J are TRBV20-1 and TRBJ2-1; tentative D call: TRBD2 (6 bases). CDR1 is DFQATT and CDR2 is SNEGSKA in the germline V gene (reference sequence). Deletions cut 6 bases from V and 4 bases from J, with 16 bases between. The CDR3 runs to 14 residues. In nucleotides, the CDR3 is TGCAGTGCCGCCCCGGGACTGGCGTACAATGAGCAGTTCTTC. This encodes CSAAPGLAYNEQFF.

This clonotype was counted ten times or more. The chain is built from TRBV7-2 and TRBJ2-3, with D possibly TRBD2 on 7 matching bases. V dropped 4 bases and J dropped 4 bases, with 18 bases sitting between them. Germline CDR1 and CDR2: SGHTA and FQGNSA. This CDR3 is built from 16 residues. The CDR3 DNA follows: TGTGCCAGCAGCTCATGGGGGGGCAGGATCCCAGATACGCAGTATTTT. It yields the protein CASSSWGGRIPDTQYF.

This clonotype was recorded a few times. The chain combines TRBV5-1 with TRBJ2-2; TRBD2 agrees at 10 bases. The germline gives CDR1 SGHRS, CDR2 YFSETQ. Trimming at V came to 1 base and at J to 4 bases, leaving 10 bases not matched to a gene. The CDR3 covers 18 residues. Here the CDR3 reads CASSLWVLAGEITGELFF. CDR3 coding DNA: TGCGCCAGCAGCTTGTGGGTGCTAGCGGGAGAGATCACCGGGGAGCTGTTTTTT.

The gene calls are TRBV10-3 and TRBJ2-1, with D hard to call. V gave up 0 bases and J gave up 7 bases, with 10 bases separating them. CDR3 length equals 14 residues. Germline V CDR1 and CDR2: ENHRY, SYGVKD. In DNA form, the CDR3 reads TGTGCCATCAGTGAGTCGTACCGTGGGAATGAGCAGTTCTTC. It specifies CAISESYRGNEQFF.

In this sample, this clonotype turned up a few times. The J gene is TRBJ2-2, the V gene TRBV5-1, with TRBD1 matching over 9 bases. Trimming removed 4 bases from V and 3 bases from J; junction bases left unmatched: 10. The germline V gene encodes CDR1 SGHRS and CDR2 YFSETQ. This CDR3 region has 17 residues. The DNA for the CDR3 is TGCGCCAGCAGCCCTTCGGACAGGGGTGTGGACACCGGGGAGCTGTTTTTT. It yields the protein CASSPSDRGVDTGELFF.

The rearrangement joins TRBV7-9 to TRBJ2-7; weak D call: TRBD2 (6 bases). Trimming stripped 0 bases from V and 4 bases from J, with 19 bases between. Germline-derived CDR1 and CDR2 are SEHNR and FQNEAQ (reference sequence). The CDR3 is made up of 17 amino acids. CDR3: CASSLARDSREVYEQYF. The CDR3 DNA reads as TGTGCCAGCAGCTTAGCCCGGGACTCACGAGAGGTATACGAGCAGTACTTC.

This clonotype was recorded a few times. V gene TRBV11-3 combines with J gene TRBJ2-6; D is unresolved. Germline-derived CDR1 and CDR2 are SGHNT and YENEEA. V lost 2 bases, J lost 0 bases, and 2 bases lay in between. This CDR3 comprises 14 residues. CDR3 sequence (DNA): TGTGCCAGCAGCTTACCCTCTGGGGCCAACGTCCTGACTTTC. This gives the protein CASSLPSGANVLTF.

This clonotype was detected a few times. The chain is built from TRBV6-1 and TRBJ2-1; 7 positions match TRBD1. With 6 bases clipped from V and 3 bases from J, the junction kept 8 bases outside the gene matches. Per germline, CDR1 MNHNS and CDR2 SASEGT. CDR3 size: 15 residues. In nucleotides, the CDR3 is TGTGCCAGCAGAACAGGGGTTGGGGGCTACAATGAGCAGTTCTTC. It encodes CASRTGVGGYNEQFF.

The V and J genes are TRBV29-1 and TRBJ2-2, with D possibly matching TRBD2 (6 bases). The CDR3 loop spans 13 amino acids. Germline assignment: CDR1 SQVTM and CDR2 ANQGSEA. Trimming cost V 3 bases and J 7 bases, with 12 bases left between them. In DNA form, the CDR3 reads TGCAGCGTTGAGTTGGGGCGGGACGGGGAGCTGTTTTTT. The encoded protein is CSVELGRDGELFF.

The chain joins TRBV10-3 to TRBJ2-3; the D gene is possibly TRBD2 (5 bases). CDR3 size: 13 residues. V dropped 7 bases and J dropped 1 base, with 9 bases sitting between them. The germline gives CDR1 ENHRY, CDR2 SYGVKD. CDR3 residues: CAIMAAGTDTQYF. The CDR3 nucleotides read TGTGCCATCATGGCAGCGGGCACAGATACGCAGTATTTT.

This clonotype was recorded at least ten times. The chain is built from TRBV12-3 or TRBV12-4 and TRBJ2-1, with D unresolved. Trimming removed 7 bases at V and 8 bases at J, with 9 bases between. This CDR3 has 11 amino acids. CDR3 residues: CASNRHHEQFF. For the CDR3, the DNA is TGTGCCAGCAACCGTCACCATGAGCAGTTCTTC.

There are a few counts of this clonotype. The V and J genes are TRBV19 and TRBJ1-2, with D tentatively TRBD1 (6 bases). This CDR3 is 11 amino acids long. Germline CDR1 LNHDA, CDR2 SQIVND (reference sequence). Deletions cut 10 bases from V and 6 bases from J, with 12 bases between. CDR3 protein: CATRTAHGYTF. DNA for the CDR3: TGTGCCACCAGGACAGCCCATGGCTACACCTTC.

At least ten counts were recorded for this clonotype. This chain joins TRBV10-3 and TRBJ2-7; D gene uncertain. CDR3 length: 11 residues. V lost 2 bases and J lost 3, with 2 bases in between. In germline, CDR1 is ENHRY, CDR2 SYGVKD. The CDR3 spells CAISEGYEQYF. CDR3 DNA: TGTGCCATCAGTGAGGGCTACGAGCAGTACTTC.

The table lists this clonotype with many counts. The genes are TRBV5-1 and TRBJ1-2; 9 nucleotides match TRBD1. Germline CDR1 reads SGHRS; CDR2 reads YFSETQ. Trimming cost V 7 bases and J 2 bases; bases outside gene matches: 0. The CDR3 runs to 12 residues. The CDR3 spells CASGQGNYGYTF. The CDR3 coding sequence is TGCGCCAGCGGACAGGGGAACTATGGCTACACCTTC.

This clonotype was recorded many times. The chain joins TRBV10-2 to TRBJ2-7; 8 bases are shared with TRBD2. The junction had 6 bases not matched to a gene; V was cut back by 4 bases and J by 4 bases. This CDR3 comprises 14 residues. CDR1 WSHSY and CDR2 SAAADI come from the germline V gene. In DNA form, the CDR3 reads TGCGCCAGCAGTGTCGGCGGGGGGAAGTACGAGCAGTACGTC. Its translation is CASSVGGGKYEQYV.